A selection of T cell receptor beta chains follows, all from one sample in a study of T cells expressing NK-cell markers. Following a re-call of the 5' RACE reads, TCRdb has one entry per CDR3 protein and lacks DNA. In total, the table holds roughly 160,000 distinct CDR3 sequences. The sequencing sample was made of blood T cells: a sorted CD56 or NKG2C T cell subset, CD4+ or CD8+ T cells, or bulk PBMC T cells (not recorded which). These TCRs come from a man between 18 and 69 years old in good health. Each CDR3 is given with its conserved first and last residue.

length	V	J	CDR3
16	TRBV29-1	TRBJ2-1	CSVVPGLALYYNEQFF
14	TRBV7-8	TRBJ1-5	CASSIYKGNQPQHF
17	TRBV7-9	TRBJ2-3	CASSLELAGNPTDTQYF
16	TRBV12-3/TRBV12-4	TRBJ2-5	CASSPQDRSLGETQYF
13	TRBV20-1	TRBJ2-7	CSAKVDYHYEQYF
17	TRBV9	TRBJ2-2	CASSGRIRGSNTGELFF
14	TRBV5-6	TRBJ2-3	CASSSGLAFNTQYF
14	TRBV20-1	TRBJ2-1	CSAKSDRARGEQFF
12	TRBV19	TRBJ1-1	CASSTWTDEAFF
15	TRBV5-1	TRBJ2-2	CASSRQLANTGELFF
16	TRBV11-2	TRBJ2-1	CASSPSSGGARPEQFF
18	TRBV2	TRBJ2-1	CASRVLTSGGAYTYEQFF
11	TRBV29-1	TRBJ2-1	CSLPHGNEQFF
15	TRBV5-1	TRBJ1-1	CASSINRGGSTEAFF
14	TRBV28	TRBJ2-2	CASSSISATGELFF
14	TRBV14	TRBJ2-3	CASSRETVGDTQYF
17	TRBV3-1	TRBJ2-7	CASSQELALAGSYEQYF
13	TRBV5-6	TRBJ1-4	CASSSVTNEKLFF
14	TRBV2	TRBJ2-7	CASTPSGTGYEQYF
14	TRBV6-5	TRBJ2-7	CASSYAGGSYEQYF
12	TRBV12-3/TRBV12-4	TRBJ2-7	CASSNRVGEQYF
15	TRBV12-3/TRBV12-4	TRBJ1-2	CASTPGIRLDYGYTF
15	TRBV7-7	TRBJ2-5	CASSHIRGAQETQYF
16	TRBV19	TRBJ2-3	CASSILAGGLGDTQYF
14	TRBV7-9	TRBJ2-7	CASSLESPHYEQYF
15	TRBV7-8	TRBJ2-3	CASSSLASGSDTQYF
18	TRBV1	TRBJ2-7	CTSSQDRGALGQPYEQYF
15	TRBV27	TRBJ2-1	CASGLAGDYYNEQFF
17	TRBV20-1	TRBJ2-1	CSARVTLAGGSYNEQFF
12	TRBV6-6	TRBJ2-7	CASTPGGREQYF
14	TRBV6-5	TRBJ2-2	CASSYSWANLELFF
15	TRBV7-6	TRBJ2-1	CASSFEASGDNEQFF
13	TRBV6-2/TRBV6-3	TRBJ2-7	CASSYGVSYEQYF
16	TRBV9	TRBJ2-1	CASSVDPAGGNNEQFF
13	TRBV3-1	TRBJ1-1	CASSSSQGVEAFF
14	TRBV12-5	TRBJ2-1	CASGGDTVYNEQFF
14	TRBV6-5	TRBJ2-5	CASSYGTFQETQYF
14	TRBV2	TRBJ2-1	CASRPGLISNEQFF
15	TRBV5-6	TRBJ1-2	CASRGRGRSHYGYTF
11	TRBV6-6	TRBJ1-3	CASIKGNTIYF
16	TRBV19	TRBJ2-3	CASSPGSGGTGDTQYF
14	TRBV6-5	TRBJ1-1	CASSYGGPTTEAFF
13	TRBV9	TRBJ2-7	CASSTDGTYEQYF
14	TRBV24-1	TRBJ2-1	CATSDGGAYNEQFF
15	TRBV12-3/TRBV12-4	TRBJ2-2	CASSAPTSGYGELFF
15	TRBV13	TRBJ2-7	CASSLRLGQGHEQYF
14	TRBV11-2	TRBJ2-3	CASSQRGGADTQYF
16	TRBV5-5	TRBJ1-5	CASSPGTPGSNQPQHF
14	TRBV7-9	TRBJ2-7	CASSAAGLAYEQYF
13	TRBV7-9	TRBJ1-1	CASSLELTAEAFF